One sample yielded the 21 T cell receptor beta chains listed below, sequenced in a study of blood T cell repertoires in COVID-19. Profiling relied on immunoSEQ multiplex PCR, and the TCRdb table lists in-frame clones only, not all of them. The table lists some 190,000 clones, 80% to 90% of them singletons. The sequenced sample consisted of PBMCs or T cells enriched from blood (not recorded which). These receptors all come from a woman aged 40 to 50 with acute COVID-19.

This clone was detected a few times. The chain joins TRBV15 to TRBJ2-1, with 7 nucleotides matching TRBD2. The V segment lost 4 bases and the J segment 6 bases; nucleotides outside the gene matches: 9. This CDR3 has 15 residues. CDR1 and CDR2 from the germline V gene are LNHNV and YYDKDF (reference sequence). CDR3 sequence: CATSTRTRRTNEQFF. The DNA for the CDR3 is TGTGCCACCAGCACCCGGACTAGAAGGACCAATGAGCAGTTCTTC.

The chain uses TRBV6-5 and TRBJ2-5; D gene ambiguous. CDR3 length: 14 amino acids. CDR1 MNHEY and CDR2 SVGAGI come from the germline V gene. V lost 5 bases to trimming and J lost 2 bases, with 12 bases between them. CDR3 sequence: CASSLSGSQETQYF. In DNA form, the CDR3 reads TGTGCCAGCAGTCTCTCCGGGTCTCAAGAGACCCAGTACTTC.

DNA for the CDR3: TGCGCCAGCAGCCCGACGGGCTCTGGAAACACCATATATTTT. Translation gives CASSPTGSGNTIYF. This sequence joins TRBV5-1 and TRBJ1-3; D unresolved. The CDR3 totals 14 residues. The germline V gene encodes CDR1 SGHRS and CDR2 YFSETQ. Trimming took 4 bases from V and 0 from J, leaving 8 bases between them.

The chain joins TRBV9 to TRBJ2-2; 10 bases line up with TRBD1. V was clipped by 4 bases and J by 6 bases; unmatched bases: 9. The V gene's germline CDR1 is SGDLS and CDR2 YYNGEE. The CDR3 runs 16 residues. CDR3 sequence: CASSLTGQGIAGELFF. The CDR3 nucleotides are TGTGCCAGCAGCCTTACGGGACAGGGGATTGCCGGGGAGCTGTTTTTT.

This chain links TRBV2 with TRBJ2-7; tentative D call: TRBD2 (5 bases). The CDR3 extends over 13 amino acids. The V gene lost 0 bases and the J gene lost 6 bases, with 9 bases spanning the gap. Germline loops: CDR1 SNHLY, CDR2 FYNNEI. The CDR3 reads CASSEARAGEQYF. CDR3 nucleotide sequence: TGTGCCAGCAGTGAAGCGCGGGCAGGCGAGCAGTACTTC.

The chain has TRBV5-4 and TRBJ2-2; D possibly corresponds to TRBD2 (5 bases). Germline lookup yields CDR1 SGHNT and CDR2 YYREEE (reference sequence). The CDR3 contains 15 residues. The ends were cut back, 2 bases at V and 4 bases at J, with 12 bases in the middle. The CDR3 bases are TGTGCCAGCAGCTTATTGGGGAGCGGCACCGGGGAGCTGTTTTTT. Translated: CASSLLGSGTGELFF.

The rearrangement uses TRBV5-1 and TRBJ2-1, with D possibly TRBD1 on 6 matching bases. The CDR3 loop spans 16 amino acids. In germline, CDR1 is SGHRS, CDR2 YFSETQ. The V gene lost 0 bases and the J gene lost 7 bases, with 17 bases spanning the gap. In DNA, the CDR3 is TGCGCCAGCAGCTTGGGGACAGTAAGCGTAACGAATGAGCAGTTCTTC. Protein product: CASSLGTVSVTNEQFF.

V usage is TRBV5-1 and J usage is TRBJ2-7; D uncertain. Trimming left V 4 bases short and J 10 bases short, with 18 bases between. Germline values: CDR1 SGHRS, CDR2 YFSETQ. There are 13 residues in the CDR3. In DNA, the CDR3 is TGCGCCAGCAGCCGTCTTTCCGCGGAGAATCAGTACTTC. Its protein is CASSRLSAENQYF.

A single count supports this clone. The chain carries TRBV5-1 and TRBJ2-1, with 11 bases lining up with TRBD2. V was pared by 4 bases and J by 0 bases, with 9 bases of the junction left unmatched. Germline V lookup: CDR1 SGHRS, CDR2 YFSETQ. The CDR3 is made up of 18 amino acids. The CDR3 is CASSPRTSGFSSYNEQFF. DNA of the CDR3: TGCGCCAGCAGCCCCCGGACTAGCGGGTTTAGCTCCTACAATGAGCAGTTCTTC.

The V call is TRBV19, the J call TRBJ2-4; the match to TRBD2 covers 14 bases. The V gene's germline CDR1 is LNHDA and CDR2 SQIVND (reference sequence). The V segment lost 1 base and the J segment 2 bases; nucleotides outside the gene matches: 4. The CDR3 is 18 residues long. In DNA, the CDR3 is TGTGCCAGTAGTATAGGGACTAGCGGGGGGACCTCCAAAAACATTCAGTACTTC. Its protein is CASSIGTSGGTSKNIQYF.

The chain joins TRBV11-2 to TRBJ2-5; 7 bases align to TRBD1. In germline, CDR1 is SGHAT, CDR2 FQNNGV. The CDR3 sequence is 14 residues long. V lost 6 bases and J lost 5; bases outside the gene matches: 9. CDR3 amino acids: CASRLGTARETQYF. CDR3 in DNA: TGTGCCAGCAGACTCGGGACAGCAAGGGAGACCCAGTACTTC.

In DNA, the CDR3 is TGTGCCAGCAGCTCGACTAGCGGTACCAACACAGATACGCAGTATTTT. It yields the protein CASSSTSGTNTDTQYF. This chain links TRBV7-9 with TRBJ2-3, with 9 bases identical to TRBD2. This CDR3 contains 16 residues. Germline assignment: CDR1 SEHNR and CDR2 FQNEAQ (reference sequence). V was clipped by 4 bases and J by 2 bases; unmatched bases: 7.

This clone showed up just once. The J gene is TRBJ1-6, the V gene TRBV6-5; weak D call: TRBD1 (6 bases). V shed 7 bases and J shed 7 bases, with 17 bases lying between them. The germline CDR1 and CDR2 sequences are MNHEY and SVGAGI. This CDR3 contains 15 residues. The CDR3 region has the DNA TGTGCCAGCATGGGGCAGGGGACTATAAATTCACCCCTCCACTTT. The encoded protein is CASMGQGTINSPLHF.

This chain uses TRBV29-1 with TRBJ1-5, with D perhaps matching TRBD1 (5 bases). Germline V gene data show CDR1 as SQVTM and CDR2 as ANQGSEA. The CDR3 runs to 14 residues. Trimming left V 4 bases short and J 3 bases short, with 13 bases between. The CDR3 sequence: CSVGTTGSNQPQHF. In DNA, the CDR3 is TGCAGCGTTGGGACTACAGGCTCCAATCAGCCCCAGCATTTT.

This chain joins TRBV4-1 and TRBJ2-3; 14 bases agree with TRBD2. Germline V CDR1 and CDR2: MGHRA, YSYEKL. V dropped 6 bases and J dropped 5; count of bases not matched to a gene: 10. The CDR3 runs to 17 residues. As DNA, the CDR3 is TGCGCCAGCAGTAAAGGGACTAGCGGGAGTGCCGGAGATACGCAGTATTTT. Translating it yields CASSKGTSGSAGDTQYF.

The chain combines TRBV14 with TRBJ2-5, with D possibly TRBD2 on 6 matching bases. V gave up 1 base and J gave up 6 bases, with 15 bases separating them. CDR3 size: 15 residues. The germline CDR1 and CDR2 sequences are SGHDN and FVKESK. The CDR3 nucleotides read TGTGCCAGCAGCCAAGCGGGACTGCATACGCAGACCCAGTACTTC. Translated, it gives CASSQAGLHTQTQYF.

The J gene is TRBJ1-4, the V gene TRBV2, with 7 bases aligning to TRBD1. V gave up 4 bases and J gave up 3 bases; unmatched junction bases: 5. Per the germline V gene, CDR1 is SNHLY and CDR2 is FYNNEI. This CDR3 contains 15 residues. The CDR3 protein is CASSVSGGANEKLFF. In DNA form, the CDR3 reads TGTGCCAGCAGTGTTTCAGGGGGAGCTAATGAAAAACTGTTTTTT.

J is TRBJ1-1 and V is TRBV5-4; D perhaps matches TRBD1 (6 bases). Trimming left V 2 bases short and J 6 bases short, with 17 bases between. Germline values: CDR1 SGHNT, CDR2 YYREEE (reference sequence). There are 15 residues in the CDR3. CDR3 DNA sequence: TGTGCCAGCAGCTTAACCGGGACAAAGGGGGCTGAAGCTTTCTTT. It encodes CASSLTGTKGAEAFF. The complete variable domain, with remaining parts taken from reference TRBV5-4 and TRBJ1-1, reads ETGVTQSPTHLIKTRGQQVTLRCSSQSGHNTVSWYQQALGQGPQFIFQYYREEENGRGNFPPRFSGLQFPNYSSELNVNALELDDSALYLCASSLTGTKGAEAFFGQGTRLTVV.

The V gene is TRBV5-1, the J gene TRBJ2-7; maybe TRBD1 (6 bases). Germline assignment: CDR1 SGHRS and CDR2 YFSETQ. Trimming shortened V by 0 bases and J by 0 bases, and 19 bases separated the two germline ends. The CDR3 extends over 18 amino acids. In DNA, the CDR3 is TGCGCCAGCAGCTTGGAGGGCCCAACAGGGCTGAGCTCCTACGAGCAGTACTTC. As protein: CASSLEGPTGLSSYEQYF.

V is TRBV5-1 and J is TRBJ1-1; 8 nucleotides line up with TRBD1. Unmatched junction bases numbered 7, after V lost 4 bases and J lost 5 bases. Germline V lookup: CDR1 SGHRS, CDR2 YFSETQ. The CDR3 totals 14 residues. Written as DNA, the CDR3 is TGCGCCAGCAGCCCGGGACAGGCAAGGACTGAAGCTTTCTTT. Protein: CASSPGQARTEAFF.

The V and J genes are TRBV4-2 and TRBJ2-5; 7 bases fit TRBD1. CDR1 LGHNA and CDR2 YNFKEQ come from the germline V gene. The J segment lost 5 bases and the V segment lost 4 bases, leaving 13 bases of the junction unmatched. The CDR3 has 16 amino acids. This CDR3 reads CASSLGTDRVGETQYF. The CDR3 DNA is TGTGCCAGCAGCCTAGGGACAGACAGGGTGGGGGAGACCCAGTACTTC.